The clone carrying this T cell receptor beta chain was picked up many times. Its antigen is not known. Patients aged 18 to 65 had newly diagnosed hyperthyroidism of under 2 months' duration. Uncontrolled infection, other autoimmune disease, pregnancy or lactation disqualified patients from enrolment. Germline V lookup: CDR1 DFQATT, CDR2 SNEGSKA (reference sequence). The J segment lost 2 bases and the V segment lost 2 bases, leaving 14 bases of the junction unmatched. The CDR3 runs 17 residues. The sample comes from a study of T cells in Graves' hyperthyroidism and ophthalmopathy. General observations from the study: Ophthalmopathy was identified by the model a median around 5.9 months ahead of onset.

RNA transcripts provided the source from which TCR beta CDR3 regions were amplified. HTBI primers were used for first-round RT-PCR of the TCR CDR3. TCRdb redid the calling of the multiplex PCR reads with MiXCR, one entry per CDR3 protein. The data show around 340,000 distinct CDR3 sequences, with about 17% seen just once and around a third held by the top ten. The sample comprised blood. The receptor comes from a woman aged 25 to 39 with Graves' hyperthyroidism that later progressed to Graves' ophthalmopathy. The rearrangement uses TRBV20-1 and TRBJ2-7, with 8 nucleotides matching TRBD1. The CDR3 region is CSARPSPGQGNPYEQYF. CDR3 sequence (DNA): TGCAGTGCTAGACCCTCGCCCGGACAGGGCAATCCCTACGAGCAGTACTTC.